This T cell receptor (beta chain) appears in the sequencing data of a study of beta chain features in type 1 diabetes. Study observations and caveats: For Type 1 diabetes patients, all four CD4+ subsets carried TCRB CDR3s that were moderately but significantly shorter.

After removal of 0 bases from V and 6 bases from J, the junction contained 6 bases not matched to a gene. Germline V gene data show CDR1 as SGDLS and CDR2 as YYNGEE. The CDR3 length is 15 residues. As to this clone: Its antigen is as yet unknown.

Expressed TCRB transcripts got sequenced, as all isolated RNA was reverse transcribed. TCRdb's table, derived via immunoSEQ multiplex PCR, lists solely in-frame clones and lacks some. The repertoire holds around 250,000 clones, around an eighth seen once, with 0.017% in the top ten. The sequenced material came from naive CD4+ T cells from blood. The chain recombines TRBV9 with TRBJ2-1; 7 bases line up with TRBD1. This clonotype was obtained from a man aged 25 to 40 with type 1 diabetes. The DNA of the CDR3 is TGTGCCAGCAGCGTAGAGGGACAGACAACCAATGAGCAGTTCTTC. Translating it yields CASSVEGQTTNEQFF.